The source of this T cell receptor (beta chain) is a study of shared clonotypes between healthy human individuals. Across the study: The donor pool was made up of two women and three men aged 18 to 49.

Regarding this clone: Its antigen is still unknown.

Produced via immunoSEQ multiplex PCR; TCRdb's table is partial and in-frame only. Among about 2.4 million clones listed, 93% were seen once. Between the trimmed V and J ends, which lost 0 bases and 9 bases, there was a span of 18 bases. Per germline, CDR1 GTSNPN and CDR2 SVGIG (reference sequence). The CDR3 sequence is 15 residues long. Points from the study as a whole: It was the non-shared clonotypes that had lower generation probabilities than clonotypes shared by all four donors.

The TCR comes from a young man in good health. Some clones in this sample may be carry-over from other donors' samples. The specimen was naive CD4+ T cells from PBMCs. Subset in this sample: CD45RA+ positively selected. The chain employs TRBV30 and TRBJ2-1; tentative D call: TRBD2 (5 bases). This CDR3 reads CAWSVGLARLGEQFF. CDR3 coding DNA: TGTGCCTGGAGTGTCGGGCTAGCTAGGTTGGGTGAGCAGTTCTTC.